This T cell receptor beta chain comes out of a study of T-cell reconstitution after alpha-beta-depleted transplantation in children. There are many counts of this clonotype. Antigen: not known. TCRbeta library construction was performed incorporating unique molecular identifiers. TCRdb independently ran MiXCR on the PCR reads; one entry per CDR3 protein. Of around 70,000 distinct CDR3 sequences in the sample, 9.5% to 13% were seen once. General study points: T cells produced anew were the main source of T-cell counts and diversity one year after transplant. It was reported that alpha-beta T cells came from several hundred expanded graft clones (about two months after transplant).

The sequencing used PBMCs, collected before TCRalphabeta/CD19-depleted stem cell transplant. The sequence was collected from a boy aged 5-17 years with acute myeloid leukemia, due to receive a stem cell transplant.

The chain's CDR3 is CASSPTGTGELFF. CDR3 sequence (DNA): TGTGCCAGCAGCCCCACGGGAACCGGGGAGCTGTTTTTT. V usage is TRBV7-3 and J usage is TRBJ2-2; maybe TRBD2 (5 bases). This CDR3 is built from 13 residues. Deletions cut 5 bases from V and 5 bases from J, with 9 bases between. Germline V gene lookup returns CDR1 SGHTA and CDR2 FQGTGA.